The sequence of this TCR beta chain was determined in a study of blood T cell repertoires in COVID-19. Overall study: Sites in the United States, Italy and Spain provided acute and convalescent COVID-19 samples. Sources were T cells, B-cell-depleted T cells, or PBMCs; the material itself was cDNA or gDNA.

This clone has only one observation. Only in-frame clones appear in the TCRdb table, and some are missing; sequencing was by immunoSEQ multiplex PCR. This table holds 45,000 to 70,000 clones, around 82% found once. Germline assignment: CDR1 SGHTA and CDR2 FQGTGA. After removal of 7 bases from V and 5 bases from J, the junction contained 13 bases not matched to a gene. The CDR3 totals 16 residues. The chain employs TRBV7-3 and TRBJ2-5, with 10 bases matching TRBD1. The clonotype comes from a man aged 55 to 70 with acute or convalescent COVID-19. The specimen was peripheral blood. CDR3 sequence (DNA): TGTGCCAGCACCTGTCCGGGACAGGGGTATGAGGAGACCCAGTACTTC. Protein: CASTCPGQGYEETQYF.